This TCR beta chain stems from a study of OX40 agonist ivuxolimab in advanced cancers. Study background: Patients got intravenous ivuxolimab at 0.01 to 10 mg/kg every 2 weeks. Study-wide results and caveats: Clonal expansion was seen in CD4+ and CD8+ blood T cells by week 6 at 0.1 to 3.0 mg/kg.

Here immunoSEQ multiplex PCR was the method, and the copy in TCRdb shows in-frame clones only, minus some. The sample shows about 64,000 clones, around four fifths of them seen only once. Notes on this clone: Its cognate antigen is unknown.

Germline CDR1 SGHNT, CDR2 YYREEE (reference sequence). V was cut by 3 bases and J by 3 bases, with 9 bases left in between. This CDR3 is 13 amino acids long. This chain connects TRBV5-4 to TRBJ2-5; tentative D call: TRBD1 (5 bases). This clonotype was sampled from an adult with an advanced solid tumor such as melanoma, head and neck, liver or kidney cancer. The specimen comprised CD4+ or CD8+ T cells sorted from blood, sampled in a trial of the OX40 agonist ivuxolimab. The CDR3 DNA follows: TGTGCCAGCAGCTCCCAGGGAAAAGAGACCCAGTACTTC. Protein: CASSSQGKETQYF.